What follows are 23 T cell receptor beta chains derived from one specimen sequenced in a study of identical twins (dated by TCRdb to about 2016). Library preparation used 5' RACE. For sequencing, an Illumina HiSeq 2000 was employed. TCRdb reworked the public reads: Q25 trimming with fastp, MiXCR clone assembly, productive beta chains retained. Each CDR3 protein gets just one entry, which takes the most common genes and DNA from the rows behind it. For this sample there are about 200,000 distinct CDR3 sequences; roughly a tenth appear just once. The ten top clones hold 8% to 10% of the sample. Sequencing was performed on memory T cells sorted from blood. The sample's cell subset or site label, decoded: CD45RO+ enriched T cells. The receptors here all came from a man between 50 and 59 years old in good health.

This clonotype was counted once. Since a much larger clone is just one base distant, this may be a read error. V is TRBV30 and J is TRBJ2-1; weak D call: TRBD2 (6 bases). V was cut by 6 bases and J by 10 bases, with 16 bases left in between. Germline CDR1 reads GTSNPN; CDR2 reads SVGIG (reference sequence). CDR3 length equals 12 residues. The CDR3 sequence: CACREWRFEQFF. The CDR3 region has the DNA TGTGCCTGCCGGGAGTGGCGTTTCGAGCAGTTCTTC. The whole variable domain, filled in from reference TRBV30 and TRBJ2-1, reads SQTIHQWPATLVQPVGSPLSLECTVEGTSNPNLYWYRQAAGRGLQLLFYSVGIGQISSEVPQNLSASRPQDRQFILSSKKLLLSDSGFYLCACREWRFEQFFGPGTRLTVL.

This clonotype has more than one count but fewer than ten. The J gene is TRBJ1-2, the V gene TRBV12-3 or TRBV12-4; no definite D call. This CDR3 has 13 residues. Trimming stripped 1 base from V and 4 bases from J, with 7 bases between. The CDR3 nucleotides are TGTGCCAGCAGTTTAGGTCTTAGCTATGGCTACACCTTC. It specifies CASSLGLSYGYTF.

The V and J genes are TRBV4-1 and TRBJ2-1, with D maybe TRBD2 (7 bases). The germline V gene encodes CDR1 MGHRA and CDR2 YSYEKL. This CDR3 is built from 21 residues. V lost 2 bases to trimming and J lost 7 bases, with 33 bases between them. The CDR3 loop is CASSQTYGRVLGTKTGNEQFF. Written as DNA, the CDR3 is TGCGCCAGCAGCCAAACATATGGGAGGGTCCTAGGGACAAAAACAGGGAATGAGCAGTTCTTC.

This clonotype was seen at least ten times. V and J are TRBV6-2 or TRBV6-3 and TRBJ1-5; a weak D match, TRBD1 (5 bases). CDR3 size: 16 residues. Deletions cut 7 bases from V and 9 bases from J, with 25 bases between. CDR1 and CDR2 (germline): MNHEY, SVGEGT. CDR3 nucleotides: TGTGCCAGCACCTTGGAATGGGACGGGCCAAGGGTGCCCCAGCATTTT. This codes for CASTLEWDGPRVPQHF.

The table lists this clonotype with many counts. The rearrangement joins TRBV29-1 to TRBJ2-3; no reliable D call. CDR1 and CDR2 from the germline V gene are SQVTM and ANQGSEA. V dropped 3 bases and J dropped 5 bases, with 18 bases sitting between them. CDR3 length equals 15 residues. CDR3 sequence reads: CSVDRYGNVKDTQYF. CDR3 nucleotides: TGCAGCGTTGATCGGTATGGGAATGTGAAAGATACGCAGTATTTT.

The chain combines TRBV5-5 with TRBJ2-7, with a tentative D call TRBD1 (5 bases). The CDR3 totals 13 residues. V lost 2 bases and J 7 bases, leaving 13 bases between the germline ends. Looked up from germline, CDR1 is SGHKS and CDR2 is YYEKEE (reference sequence). This CDR3 reads CASSLSWNREQYF. The DNA for the CDR3 is TGTGCCAGCAGCTTATCGTGGAACAGGGAGCAGTACTTC.

This clonotype was seen only a few times. The chain links TRBV7-4 to TRBJ1-1; TRBD1 is a possible D gene (5 bases). Germline assignment: CDR1 SGHVT and CDR2 SQSDAQ. The CDR3 covers 14 residues. Trimming left V 7 bases short and J 0 bases short, with 12 bases between. The CDR3 bases are TGTGCCAGCAACCTACAGGAAATGAACACTGAAGCTTTCTTT. Protein sequence: CASNLQEMNTEAFF.

V usage is TRBV7-9 and J usage is TRBJ1-5; D unclear. Trimming shortened V by 2 bases and J by 9 bases, and 14 bases separated the two germline ends. Germline loops: CDR1 SEHNR, CDR2 FQNEAQ (reference sequence). The CDR3 is 14 residues long. DNA for the CDR3: TGTGCCAGCAGCTTATCGCAGGCCGTCGGGCCCCAGCATTTT. Amino acid sequence: CASSLSQAVGPQHF. The full variable domain, rest sourced from reference TRBV7-9 and TRBJ1-5, is DTGVSQNPRHKITKRGQNVTFRCDPISEHNRLYWYRQTLGQGPEFLTYFQNEAQLEKSRLLSDRFSAERPKGSFSTLEIQRTEQGDSAMYLCASSLSQAVGPQHFGDGTRLSIL.

The sample holds many counts of this clonotype. The rearrangement uses TRBV5-6 and TRBJ1-1, with D possibly matching TRBD1 (5 bases). V shed 5 bases and J shed 10 bases, with 15 bases lying between them. Looked up from germline, CDR1 is SGHDT and CDR2 is YYEEEE. This CDR3 region has 12 residues. This chain's CDR3 is CASRGGPGGAFF. In nucleotides, the CDR3 is TGTGCCAGCAGGGGGGGACCGGGAGGAGCTTTCTTT. Variable domain in full (rest from reference TRBV5-6 and TRBJ1-1): DAGVTQSPTHLIKTRGQQVTLRCSPKSGHDTVSWYQQALGQGPQFIFQYYEEEERQRGNFPDRFSGHQFPNYSSELNVNALLLGDSALYLCASRGGPGGAFFGQGTRLTVV.

This clonotype was observed many times. The rearrangement links TRBV27 to TRBJ2-2; 13 positions match TRBD2. Germline V lookup: CDR1 MNHEY, CDR2 SMNVEV (reference sequence). This CDR3 is built from 22 residues. Trimming took 1 base from V and 2 from J; bases not matched to a gene: 16. The CDR3 bases are TGTGCCAGCAGTTTATACCTACCGGGACTAGCGGGAACCAATACTAACACCGGGGAGCTGTTTTTT. Its protein is CASSLYLPGLAGTNTNTGELFF.

In this sample, this clonotype turned up many times. The chain is built from TRBV5-8 and TRBJ1-4; D ambiguous. Trimming pared 4 bases from V and 8 bases from J, leaving 18 bases between. The CDR3 is 15 amino acids. Germline CDR1 is SGHTS and CDR2 is YDEGEE. CDR3 nucleotide sequence: TGTGCCAGCAGCCCTCAAGTAGGGTTTGGGGAAAAACTGTTTTTT. Translated: CASSPQVGFGEKLFF.

This clonotype was counted between two and nine times. The rearrangement links TRBV12-3 or TRBV12-4 to TRBJ2-1; 8 bases fit TRBD2. Trimming cost V 5 bases and J 7 bases; bases outside gene matches: 16. This CDR3 comprises 17 residues. CDR3 residues: CASSPGTSGEAENEQFF. DNA of the CDR3: TGTGCCAGCAGTCCCGGTACTAGCGGAGAAGCGGAGAATGAGCAGTTCTTC.

This clonotype was counted between two and nine times. The chain couples TRBV30 to TRBJ2-7; 7 bases line up with TRBD1. The length of the CDR3 is 15 residues. Per germline, CDR1 GTSNPN and CDR2 SVGIG (reference sequence). The junction had 6 bases not matched to a gene; V was cut back by 0 bases and J by 1 base. CDR3 sequence: CAWSVPTGWSYEQYF. In DNA, the CDR3 is TGTGCCTGGAGTGTACCGACAGGGTGGTCCTACGAGCAGTACTTC.

This clonotype was counted ten times or more. The genes are TRBV20-1 and TRBJ2-5; D gene ambiguous. Trimming removed 0 bases from V and 4 bases from J, with 15 bases in between. This CDR3 has 15 amino acids. Looked up from germline, CDR1 is DFQATT and CDR2 is SNEGSKA (reference sequence). CDR3 amino acids: CSARDAQAPGETQYF. CDR3 nucleotides: TGCAGTGCTAGAGATGCCCAGGCCCCAGGAGAGACCCAGTACTTC.

The chain combines TRBV14 with TRBJ2-1, with a tentative D call TRBD1 (5 bases). With 2 bases removed from V and 0 bases from J, the gap between germline ends came to 11 bases. The germline V gene encodes CDR1 SGHDN and CDR2 FVKESK. The CDR3 contains 16 residues. CDR3 residues: CASSQYRLSSYNEQFF. CDR3 DNA: TGTGCCAGCAGCCAATACAGGTTGAGCTCCTACAATGAGCAGTTCTTC.

In this sample, this clonotype turned up a few times. This rearrangement joins TRBV4-3 to TRBJ1-5; 7 bases match TRBD1. The CDR3 covers 16 residues. CDR1 and CDR2 from the germline V gene are LGHNA and YSLEER. Trimming cost V 3 bases and J 4 bases; bases outside gene matches: 9. CDR3 amino acids: CASSQDTGVGNQPQHF. Written as DNA, the CDR3 is TGCGCCAGCAGCCAGGATACAGGGGTAGGAAATCAGCCCCAGCATTTT.

The chain couples TRBV7-2 to TRBJ2-4, with TRBD1 as a possible D gene (5 bases). CDR1 SGHTA and CDR2 FQGNSA come from the germline V gene. The V and J ends lost 4 bases and 1 base respectively, with 8 bases between them. The CDR3 is 14 amino acids. This CDR3 reads CASSSPGAKNIQYF. The CDR3 DNA is TGTGCCAGCAGCTCCCCAGGGGCCAAAAACATTCAGTACTTC.

Only a few counts were recorded for this clonotype. The V call is TRBV27, the J call TRBJ1-1; tentative D call: TRBD1 (5 bases). Germline lookup yields CDR1 MNHEY and CDR2 SMNVEV (reference sequence). Trimming left V 1 base short and J 5 bases short, with 8 bases between. This CDR3 has 13 residues. CDR3 amino acids: CASSLLGGTEAFF. The CDR3 DNA reads TGTGCCAGCAGTTTATTGGGGGGGACTGAAGCTTTCTTT.

This clonotype was seen many times. V is TRBV21-1 and J is TRBJ1-2. TRBV21-1 is given as a pseudogene. This CDR3 region has 15 residues. The CDR3, as DNA: TGTGCCAGCAGCAAAATACGGGGTTGGATCCATGGCTACACCTTC. Translation gives CASSKIRGWIHGYTF.

The table lists this clonotype with many counts. This chain connects TRBV27 to TRBJ2-2; perhaps TRBD2 as D (6 bases). V was shortened by 2 bases and J by 0 bases, with 10 bases between the two germline ends. The CDR3 is 16 residues long. Germline-derived CDR1 and CDR2 are MNHEY and SMNVEV (reference sequence). The CDR3: CASSLSRGANTGELFF. The DNA of the CDR3 is TGTGCCAGCAGTTTAAGTCGCGGGGCGAACACCGGGGAGCTGTTTTTT.

The chain carries TRBV29-1 and TRBJ2-7, with D possibly TRBD1 on 6 matching bases. This CDR3 spans 14 amino acids. V lost 7 bases, J lost 6 bases, and 22 bases lay in between. Germline assignment: CDR1 SQVTM and CDR2 ANQGSEA. DNA of the CDR3: TGCAGCGCCAAAGGGGGTATTCGTGTAGGCGAGCAGTACTTC. It specifies CSAKGGIRVGEQYF.

There are many counts of this clonotype. The chain has TRBV3-1 and TRBJ1-6; D remains unclear. Germline V CDR1 and CDR2: LGHDT, YNNKEL (reference sequence). V dropped 4 bases and J dropped 5 bases, with 6 bases sitting between them. CDR3 size: 13 residues. CDR3 in DNA: TGTGCCAGCAGCCCGGCCGATAATTCACCCCTCCACTTT. It yields the protein CASSPADNSPLHF.

This clonotype was detected many times. The J gene is TRBJ1-2, the V gene TRBV5-1; TRBD1 matches 7 bases. The CDR3 has 14 amino acids. From germline, CDR1 is SGHRS and CDR2 YFSETQ. The junction had 8 bases not matched to a gene; V was cut back by 4 bases and J by 5 bases. The CDR3, as DNA: TGCGCCAGCAGCCCATCCGGGACAGCTTATGGCTACACCTTC. This gives the protein CASSPSGTAYGYTF. Based on the CDR3 plus reference TRBV5-1 and TRBJ1-2, the full variable domain is KAGVTQTPRYLIKTRGQQVTLSCSPISGHRSVSWYQQTPGQGLQFLFEYFSETQRNKGNFPGRFSGRQFSNSRSEMNVSTLELGDSALYLCASSPSGTAYGYTFGSGTRLTVV.